The rows below give T cell receptor beta chains drawn from one sample of a study of Ad26.COV2.S vaccination and SARS-CoV-2 variants. The data were produced by immunoSEQ multiplex PCR, yet TCRdb's version contains in-frame clones alone and is incomplete. The sample has 400,000 to 500,000 clones; approximately 92% are singletons. Sequencing was performed on peripheral blood, taken in a trial of Ad26.COV2.S vaccine versus placebo. All receptors come from a person aged 18-65 years who received the Ad26.COV2.S COVID-19 vaccine or a placebo. CDR3s include the opening cysteine and the closing phenylalanine or tryptophan. The order of the fields is V gene, clone size, J gene, D gene, CDR3 DNA, CDR3 protein. The D gene is left open where the match is weak. Expanded clones are given a class, and other clones once, few, many or no size at all.

TRBV2	.	TRBJ2-7	TRBD1	TGTGCCAGCGGGGGGCAGGGGGCTTTTGGCGAGCAGTACTTC	CASGGQGAFGEQYF
TRBV5-1	.	TRBJ1-5	.	TGCGCCAGCAGCTTCGGGGATGATCAGCCCCAGCATTTT	CASSFGDDQPQHF
TRBV7-2	.	TRBJ2-3	TRBD2	TGTGCCAGCAGCTTAGGACTAGCGGGGCCGCCTAGCACAGATACGCAGTATTTT	CASSLGLAGPPSTDTQYF
TRBV7-2	few	TRBJ1-1	.	TGTGCCAGCAGCTTAGCGCTCGTCATGAACACTGAAGCTTTCTTT	CASSLALVMNTEAFF
TRBV6-5	.	TRBJ1-4	.	TGTGCCAGCAGTTACCCCTCCCTGAAACCGGCACTGTTTTTT	CASSYPSLKPALFF
TRBV6-4	.	TRBJ1-1	.	TGTGCCAGCAGTGATGGCGGGGGGGGTGTGAACACTGAAGCTTTCTTT	CASSDGGGGVNTEAFF
TRBV12-3/TRBV12-4	once	TRBJ2-1	TRBD2	TGTGCCAGCGTACTAGCGGGAGTGGGGTTCTTC	CASVLAGVGFF
TRBV19	.	TRBJ2-2	.	TGTGCCAGTAGGGCGGTACTAGGCAGGGTGGACACCGGGGAGCTGTTTTTT	CASRAVLGRVDTGELFF
TRBV5-1	.	TRBJ2-7	.	TGCGCCAGCAGCAACGGCGGGGTCGGATACGAGCAGTACTTC	CASSNGGVGYEQYF
TRBV5-4	.	TRBJ1-2	.	TGTGCCAGCTCATCCCCGTTGCCCCAGGGACGAGTAAAGGGCTACACCTTC	CASSSPLPQGRVKGYTF
TRBV5-5	.	TRBJ1-1	.	TGTGCCAGCAGCTTGCAGCTAATGAACACTGAAGCTTTCTTT	CASSLQLMNTEAFF
TRBV7-9	once	TRBJ1-1	.	TGTGCCAGCAGCTTAGCGCTAGGGGTGGCGAACACTGAAGCTTTCTTT	CASSLALGVANTEAFF
TRBV19	.	TRBJ1-2	.	TGTGCCAGTAGTCCCACAGGCGAGAACTATGGCTACACCTTC	CASSPTGENYGYTF
TRBV5-6	few	TRBJ1-2	.	TGTGCCAGCAGCTTTAACAACCCGAGAGGCTACACCTTC	CASSFNNPRGYTF
TRBV12-5	.	TRBJ1-3	.	TGTGCTAGTGGTTCGGGACACCCAGCTGGAAACACCATATATTTT	CASGSGHPAGNTIYF
TRBV4-3	.	TRBJ1-3	.	TGCGCCAGCAGCCTAGAGCCTGAGGGAAACACCATATATTTT	CASSLEPEGNTIYF
TRBV19	.	TRBJ2-3	TRBD2	TGTGCCAGTAGTAGGGACTACACAGATACGCAGTATTTT	CASSRDYTDTQYF
TRBV19	few	TRBJ1-3	TRBD1	TGTGCCAGTACTGACAGGGGGCACAGAAACACCATATATTTT	CASTDRGHRNTIYF
TRBV11-3	.	TRBJ2-1	.	TGTGCCAGCAGCTTAGCCTTTGGGGCTCGACTACCCTCCTACAATGAGCAGTTCTTC	CASSLAFGARLPSYNEQFF
TRBV7-2	.	TRBJ2-5	.	TGTGCCAGCAGCTTCCCCGGGGAGACCCAGTACTTC	CASSFPGETQYF
TRBV7-9	once	TRBJ1-1	.	TGTGCCAGCAGCTGGATCGTGGACACTGAAGCTTTCTTT	CASSWIVDTEAFF
TRBV4-1	once	TRBJ1-5	TRBD1	TGCGCCAGCAGCCCACGGACAGGGGTTGGGCCCCAGCATTTT	CASSPRTGVGPQHF
TRBV19	.	TRBJ1-5	.	TGTGCCAGTAGTATAGGCTTCAATCAGCCCCAGCATTTT	CASSIGFNQPQHF
TRBV7-3	.	TRBJ2-1	.	TGTGCCAGCAGCTTGTCCGTGGACAATGAGCAGTTCTTC	CASSLSVDNEQFF
TRBV18	.	TRBJ1-6	.	TGTGCCAGCTCACCGACCCCGAGCTCCTATAATTCACCCCTCCACTTT	CASSPTPSSYNSPLHF
TRBV6-1	.	TRBJ2-7	TRBD2	TGTGCCAGCAGTGAAGCTATAGGGACTAGCACGCTCTACGAGCAGTACTTC	CASSEAIGTSTLYEQYF
TRBV5-6	.	TRBJ2-7	TRBD1	TGTGCCAGCATGACAGGGAGCTCCTACGAGCAGTACTTC	CASMTGSSYEQYF
TRBV2	.	TRBJ1-3	.	TGTGCCAGCAGTTCACAAAGAAACACCATATATTTT	CASSSQRNTIYF
TRBV3-1/TRBV3-2	once	TRBJ1-1	.	TGTGCCAGCAGCCGTCAAGGAGTGGGAACAGGTACTGAAGCTTTCTTT	CASSRQGVGTGTEAFF
TRBV4-3	.	TRBJ2-2	.	TGCGCCAGCAGCCAAGATGCAGCGCGAAGAGGGGGCGGGGAGCTGTTTTTT	CASSQDAARRGGGELFF
TRBV7-9	.	TRBJ2-5	.	TGTGCCAGCAGCTTACACACCCTAGAGACCCAGTACTTC	CASSLHTLETQYF
TRBV12-3/TRBV12-4	.	TRBJ1-6	.	TGTGCCAGCAGTTTATGGGGTTCTTCACCCCTCCACTTT	CASSLWGSSPLHF
TRBV10-3	.	TRBJ1-5	TRBD1	TGTGCCATCAGCGGACAGGGAAATCAGCCCCAGCATTTT	CAISGQGNQPQHF
TRBV2	.	TRBJ1-3	.	TGTGCCAGCAGCCTGAGGCCTGGAAACACCATATATTTT	CASSLRPGNTIYF
TRBV6-4	few	TRBJ2-6	.	TGTGCCAGCAGTGAGTTGTCTGGGGCCAACGTCCTGACTTTC	CASSELSGANVLTF
TRBV6-6	.	TRBJ2-1	TRBD2	TGTGCCAGCAGCTGGACTAGCGGATACAATGAGCAGTTCTTC	CASSWTSGYNEQFF
TRBV9	.	TRBJ1-6	.	TGTGCCAGCAGCCCCCGTGTGGGGGCTCCCTATAATTCACCCCTCCACTTT	CASSPRVGAPYNSPLHF